The rows below give T cell receptor beta chains drawn from one sample of a study of beta chain features in type 1 diabetes. Assay used: immunoSEQ multiplex PCR; TCRdb lists only in-frame clones, some missing. The top ten hold about 0.018% of the sample, which has about 240,000 clones, approximately 15% seen once. Source material: naive CD4+ T cells from blood. The receptors stem from a man under 40 with type 1 diabetes. The CDR3 runs from the conserved cysteine through the conserved F or W. Each record gives: CDR3 DNA, CDR3 protein, D gene, V gene, J gene, clone size. A D gene is named only where the DNA matches it firmly. Rows give clone size only sometimes, using once, few, many, or a class for an expanded clone.

cdr3_nt: TGTGCCAGCAGCCCCAGAGGGCAGGCTTTTGTCAATGAGCAGTTCTTC
cdr3_aa: CASSPRGQAFVNEQFF
d_call: .
v_call: TRBV14
j_call: TRBJ2-1
clone_size: few

cdr3_nt: TGTGCCAGCAGCGTAGCAGCGGGGGCCTTCACAGATACGCAGTATTTT
cdr3_aa: CASSVAAGAFTDTQYF
d_call: TRBD2
v_call: TRBV9
j_call: TRBJ2-3
clone_size: few

cdr3_nt: TGTGCCAGCACCAGGGTGAATGAGCAGTTCTTC
cdr3_aa: CASTRVNEQFF
d_call: .
v_call: TRBV6-6
j_call: TRBJ2-1
clone_size: .

cdr3_nt: TGTGCCAGTAGTTCGTATTGGGGACAGTCCAGCAATGAGCAGTTCTTC
cdr3_aa: CASSSYWGQSSNEQFF
d_call: TRBD1
v_call: TRBV19
j_call: TRBJ2-1
clone_size: few

cdr3_nt: TGTGCCAGCTCCCCGGACAGGGGGCACTACGAGCAGTACTTC
cdr3_aa: CASSPDRGHYEQYF
d_call: TRBD1
v_call: TRBV18
j_call: TRBJ2-7
clone_size: few

cdr3_nt: TGTGCCAGCAGACAGGGGCGCCAGCCCCAGCATTTT
cdr3_aa: CASRQGRQPQHF
d_call: TRBD1
v_call: TRBV27
j_call: TRBJ1-5
clone_size: few

cdr3_nt: TGTGCCAGCAGCGTAAATGCAGACAATCAGCCCCAGCATTTT
cdr3_aa: CASSVNADNQPQHF
d_call: .
v_call: TRBV9
j_call: TRBJ1-5
clone_size: few

cdr3_nt: TGTGCCAGCAGCTTACAGGGGGCGCGTGAAAAACTGTTTTTT
cdr3_aa: CASSLQGAREKLFF
d_call: TRBD1
v_call: TRBV5-4
j_call: TRBJ1-4
clone_size: .

cdr3_nt: TGTGCCAGCAGCCCTCTAGCGGGCAAAGGAGTGAATGAGCAGTTCTTC
cdr3_aa: CASSPLAGKGVNEQFF
d_call: TRBD2
v_call: TRBV7-9
j_call: TRBJ2-1
clone_size: few

cdr3_nt: TGCGCCAGCAGCCAAGATAGAGGGATGAGCACCGGGGAGCTGTTTTTT
cdr3_aa: CASSQDRGMSTGELFF
d_call: .
v_call: TRBV4-1
j_call: TRBJ2-2
clone_size: .

cdr3_nt: TGCGCCAGCAGCCCTCAGGCCGGGGGGAGGTCCCATGAGCAGTTCTTC
cdr3_aa: CASSPQAGGRSHEQFF
d_call: TRBD2
v_call: TRBV4-1
j_call: TRBJ2-1
clone_size: .

cdr3_nt: TGCGCCAGCAGCCAAGCGGCCTTGGCGGGAGGAGGGGAGCTGTTTTTT
cdr3_aa: CASSQAALAGGGELFF
d_call: TRBD2
v_call: TRBV4-1
j_call: TRBJ2-2
clone_size: .

cdr3_nt: TGTGCCAGCCCCCAGGGGGTGACGCTCTCCTACGAGCAGTACTTC
cdr3_aa: CASPQGVTLSYEQYF
d_call: TRBD1
v_call: TRBV27
j_call: TRBJ2-7
clone_size: few

cdr3_nt: TGTGCCTGGAGCATACAGGGGGGGGGCTACACCTTC
cdr3_aa: CAWSIQGGGYTF
d_call: TRBD1
v_call: TRBV30
j_call: TRBJ1-2
clone_size: .

cdr3_nt: TGCAGCGTTGTCAGGCGGGAGGTACACAATGAGCAGTTCTTC
cdr3_aa: CSVVRREVHNEQFF
d_call: TRBD2
v_call: TRBV29-1
j_call: TRBJ2-1
clone_size: .

cdr3_nt: TGTGCCAGCAGTGAAGGCGGGAATTCCTACGAGCAGTACTTC
cdr3_aa: CASSEGGNSYEQYF
d_call: .
v_call: TRBV25-1
j_call: TRBJ2-7
clone_size: few

cdr3_nt: TGTGCCAGCAGCACCTTGACAGGACCTAACTATGGCTACACCTTC
cdr3_aa: CASSTLTGPNYGYTF
d_call: .
v_call: TRBV5-6
j_call: TRBJ1-2
clone_size: .

cdr3_nt: TGTGCCAGCAGCAGAGGGTCTAGCGGGGAGAGCACAGATACGCAGTATTTT
cdr3_aa: CASSRGSSGESTDTQYF
d_call: TRBD2
v_call: TRBV9
j_call: TRBJ2-3
clone_size: few

cdr3_nt: TGTGCCAGCAGCTTGGGGACAACACCGAACACTGAAGCTTTCTTT
cdr3_aa: CASSLGTTPNTEAFF
d_call: .
v_call: TRBV5-4
j_call: TRBJ1-1
clone_size: few

cdr3_nt: TGTGCCAGCAGTTACTCGGGGCCGGGTAATACTGAAGCTTTCTTT
cdr3_aa: CASSYSGPGNTEAFF
d_call: .
v_call: TRBV6-5
j_call: TRBJ1-1
clone_size: .

cdr3_nt: TGTGCCAGCAGTTTACCCGGGACTAGCGGGAAGTGGGCGTTCTTC
cdr3_aa: CASSLPGTSGKWAFF
d_call: TRBD2
v_call: TRBV28
j_call: TRBJ2-1
clone_size: few

cdr3_nt: TGTGCCAGCGTCCGCCGGGACAGGGTTACAGATACGCAGTATTTT
cdr3_aa: CASVRRDRVTDTQYF
d_call: TRBD1
v_call: TRBV2
j_call: TRBJ2-3
clone_size: few

cdr3_nt: TGTGCCAGCTCAACACGCGAAGAGACCCAGTACTTC
cdr3_aa: CASSTREETQYF
d_call: .
v_call: TRBV18
j_call: TRBJ2-5
clone_size: few

cdr3_nt: TGTGCCAGCAGCCAAAAATCGACTGTGAATGAGCAGTTCTTC
cdr3_aa: CASSQKSTVNEQFF
d_call: .
v_call: TRBV4-2
j_call: TRBJ2-1
clone_size: few

cdr3_nt: TGCGCCAGCAGCTCCCTATACGAGCAGTACTTC
cdr3_aa: CASSSLYEQYF
d_call: .
v_call: TRBV5-1
j_call: TRBJ2-7
clone_size: once

cdr3_nt: TGTGCCAGCAGCGAGCAACAAGAGACCCAGTACTTC
cdr3_aa: CASSEQQETQYF
d_call: .
v_call: TRBV6-5
j_call: TRBJ2-5
clone_size: .

cdr3_nt: TGTGCCAGCGGGACTAGCGGGAGGGACAATGAGCAGTTCTTC
cdr3_aa: CASGTSGRDNEQFF
d_call: TRBD2
v_call: TRBV19
j_call: TRBJ2-1
clone_size: few

cdr3_nt: TGTGCCAGCAGCTTGACTAGCGGGTCCTACAATGAGCAGTTCTTC
cdr3_aa: CASSLTSGSYNEQFF
d_call: TRBD2
v_call: TRBV5-6
j_call: TRBJ2-1
clone_size: .

cdr3_nt: TGTGCCTGGAGCAGAGCGGGGAAAGCTATAGGGGAGACCCAGTACTTC
cdr3_aa: CAWSRAGKAIGETQYF
d_call: TRBD2
v_call: TRBV30
j_call: TRBJ2-5
clone_size: few